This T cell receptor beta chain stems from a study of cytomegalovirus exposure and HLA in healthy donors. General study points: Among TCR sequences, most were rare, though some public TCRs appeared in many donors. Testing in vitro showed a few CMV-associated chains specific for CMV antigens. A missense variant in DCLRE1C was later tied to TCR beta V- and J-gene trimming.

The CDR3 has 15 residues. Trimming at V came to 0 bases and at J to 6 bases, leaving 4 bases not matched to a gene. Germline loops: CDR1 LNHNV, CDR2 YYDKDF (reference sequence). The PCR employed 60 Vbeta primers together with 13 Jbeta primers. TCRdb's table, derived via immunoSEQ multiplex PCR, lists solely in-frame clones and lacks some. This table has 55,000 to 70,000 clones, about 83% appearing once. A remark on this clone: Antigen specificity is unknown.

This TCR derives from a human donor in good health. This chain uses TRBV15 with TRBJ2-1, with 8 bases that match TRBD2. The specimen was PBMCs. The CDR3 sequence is CATSRDLRGGNEQFF. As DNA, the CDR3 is TGTGCCACCAGCAGAGATCTCCGGGGGGGCAATGAGCAGTTCTTC.